The subject of this entry is one T cell receptor beta chain. The CDR3 is 18 amino acids. CDR1 SGHDT and CDR2 YYEEEE come from the germline V gene. V lost 0 bases to trimming and J lost 6 bases; unmatched junction nucleotides: 9. Using immunoSEQ multiplex PCR, the repertoire was profiled, and TCRdb retains in-frame clones only, with some absent. The repertoire has some 100,000 clones, roughly 83% of them found once; the top ten carry around 5.1%. The data originate from a study of cytomegalovirus exposure and HLA in healthy donors. This chain links TRBV5-6 with TRBJ2-1; 13 bases agree with TRBD2. The clonotype originates from a man younger than 30 in good health and CMV-seronegative. Sequencing was performed on PBMCs. CDR3 sequence (DNA): TGTGCCAGCAGCTTGGTATGGACTAGCGGGGGAGAGGGCAATGAGCAGTTCTTC. It codes for CASSLVWTSGGEGNEQFF.